The next 15 T cell receptor beta chains were all read from a single sample in a study of OX40 agonist ivuxolimab in advanced cancers. Profiling relied on immunoSEQ multiplex PCR, and the TCRdb table lists in-frame clones only, not all of them. The table lists about 73,000 clones, more than 90% of them singletons. The material sequenced was CD4+ or CD8+ T cells sorted from blood, taken in a trial of the OX40 agonist ivuxolimab. These receptors came from an adult with an advanced solid tumor such as melanoma, head and neck, liver or kidney cancer.

V gene TRBV6-5 combines with J gene TRBJ2-7; TRBD2 agrees at 12 bases. This CDR3 has 16 residues. Per the germline V gene, CDR1 is MNHEY and CDR2 is SVGAGI. J lost 0 bases, V lost 4 bases, and 4 bases had no gene match. The DNA of the CDR3 is TGTGCCAGCAGTTCGACTAGCGGGGGCATCTCCTACGAGCAGTACTTC. It codes for CASSSTSGGISYEQYF.

The chain carries TRBV4-3 and TRBJ2-7; D unclear. Germline V CDR1 and CDR2: LGHNA, YSLEER. Between the trimmed V and J ends, which lost 6 bases and 1 base, there was a span of 13 bases. The CDR3 covers 14 residues. CDR3 residues: CASRRREDSYEQYF. The CDR3 bases are TGCGCCAGCAGGAGGAGAGAGGATTCCTACGAGCAGTACTTC.

The genes are TRBV4-1 and TRBJ2-3; tentatively, D is TRBD1 or TRBD2 (6 bases each). The V end was cut by 11 bases, the J end by 2 bases, with 23 bases between. CDR1 and CDR2 (germline): MGHRA, YSYEKL. The CDR3 covers 16 residues. CDR3 sequence: CASQATGGLFTDTQYF. CDR3 sequence (DNA): TGCGCCTCGCAGGCAACCGGGGGCCTTTTCACAGATACGCAGTATTTT.

This chain joins TRBV18 and TRBJ2-5; no clear D gene. The DNA end favors TRBJ2-7, so the J call may be wrong. The CDR3 consists of 14 residues. Germline CDR1 and CDR2: KGHSH and LQKENI. The CDR3 nucleotides are TGTGCCAGCTCACCAGAGATTGGGGCCTACGAGCAGTACTTC. It translates to CASSPEIGAYEQYF.

The chain employs TRBV5-1 and TRBJ2-7; D perhaps matches TRBD2 (5 bases). The CDR3 runs 15 residues. The V end was cut by 0 bases, the J end by 2 bases, with 12 bases between. Germline V gives CDR1 SGHRS, CDR2 YFSETQ. In DNA, the CDR3 is TGCGCCAGCAGCTTGGGGATAGCGTCTGCCTACGAGCAGTACTTC. Translated, it gives CASSLGIASAYEQYF.

The V call is TRBV5-1, the J call TRBJ1-6; maybe TRBD1 (6 bases). Trimming took off 3 bases at V and 5 bases at J, with 12 bases between the two ends. Germline V lookup: CDR1 SGHRS, CDR2 YFSETQ. CDR3 length: 15 residues. CDR3 residues: CASSYWTENNSPLHF. The DNA for the CDR3 is TGCGCCAGCAGCTACTGGACAGAGAATAATTCACCCCTCCACTTT.

The chain recombines TRBV5-6 with TRBJ2-7; 9 bases align to TRBD1. This CDR3 contains 15 residues. V lost 0 bases to trimming and J lost 2 bases; unmatched junction nucleotides: 3. Germline CDR1 is SGHDT and CDR2 is YYEEEE. CDR3 in amino acids: CASSLGGQGAYEQYF. The DNA of the CDR3 is TGTGCCAGCAGCTTGGGGGGACAGGGAGCCTACGAGCAGTACTTC.

This sequence joins TRBV9 and TRBJ2-3, with no clear D. The CDR3 has 14 residues. Germline values: CDR1 SGDLS, CDR2 YYNGEE. The germline V and J ends were trimmed by 3 bases and 2 bases, with 10 bases remaining between them. The CDR3 DNA follows: TGTGCCAGCAGCGGGGCATCTTACACAGATACGCAGTATTTT. Translating it yields CASSGASYTDTQYF.

In this sample, this clone turned up once. The chain joins TRBV27 to TRBJ2-7; a weak D match, TRBD1 (5 bases). The CDR3 runs to 13 residues. CDR1 is MNHEY and CDR2 is SMNVEV in the germline V gene (reference sequence). V was pared by 2 bases and J by 2 bases, with 7 bases between. Here the CDR3 reads CASSLRQTYEQYF. The CDR3 nucleotides are TGTGCCAGCAGTTTACGACAGACCTACGAGCAGTACTTC.

J is TRBJ2-5 and V is TRBV11-2, with D unclear. The germline gives CDR1 SGHAT, CDR2 FQNNGV. Trimming left V 5 bases short and J 0 bases short, with 7 bases between. CDR3 length equals 13 residues. CDR3: CASSAYYQETQYF. The CDR3 DNA follows: TGTGCCAGCAGCGCGTATTACCAAGAGACCCAGTACTTC. Filled out from reference TRBV11-2 and TRBJ2-5, the complete variable domain reads EAGVAQSPRYKIIEKRQSVAFWCNPISGHATLYWYQQILGQGPKLLIQFQNNGVVDDSQLPKDRFSAERLKGVDSTLKIQPAKLEDSAVYLCASSAYYQETQYFGPGTRLLVL.

The CDR3 loop is CASKRNSGNTIYF. The CDR3 bases are TGTGCCAGCAAACGAAACTCTGGAAACACCATATATTTT. The rearrangement joins TRBV2 to TRBJ1-3, with D unresolved. This CDR3 is built from 13 residues. V lost 7 bases and J 0 bases, leaving 7 bases between the germline ends. Germline lookup yields CDR1 SNHLY and CDR2 FYNNEI.

V gene TRBV6-6 combines with J gene TRBJ2-7, with a weak D call TRBD2 (6 bases). V shed 0 bases and J shed 2 bases, with 8 bases lying between them. CDR3 length: 14 residues. Germline V gene lookup returns CDR1 MNHNY and CDR2 SVGAGI (reference sequence). The CDR3 region has the DNA TGTGCCAGCAGTTACTCGGGGGAGGCCTACGAGCAGTACTTC. This encodes CASSYSGEAYEQYF.

The J gene is TRBJ2-7, the V gene TRBV18, with D possibly being TRBD1 (7 bases). CDR3 length equals 12 residues. The V gene lost 6 bases and the J gene lost 7 bases, with 13 bases spanning the gap. The germline gives CDR1 KGHSH, CDR2 LQKENI. The CDR3 protein is CASSEGAGEQYF. The CDR3 DNA follows: TGTGCCAGCTCGGAGGGGGCGGGAGAGCAGTACTTC.

The chain employs TRBV2 and TRBJ2-3; possibly TRBD1 for D (5 bases). The V end lost 6 bases, the J end lost 4 bases, and 11 bases lay between the germline ends. The CDR3 runs to 13 residues. Germline V gene sequence: CDR1 SNHLY, CDR2 FYNNEI. The CDR3 sequence is CASRARGADTQYF. The CDR3 nucleotides are TGTGCCAGCAGAGCTAGGGGTGCAGATACGCAGTATTTT.

The J gene is TRBJ2-5, the V gene TRBV7-9, with no clear D. V shed 1 base and J shed 5 bases, with 14 bases lying between them. Germline loops: CDR1 SEHNR, CDR2 FQNEAQ (reference sequence). This CDR3 region has 15 residues. CDR3 protein: CASSLVESFGETQYF. The DNA of the CDR3 is TGTGCCAGCAGCTTAGTGGAGTCATTCGGGGAGACCCAGTACTTC.